This TCR beta chain originates from a study of blood T cells in healthy people across ages. Note on this clonotype: Its antigen is currently unknown.

Study-wide findings and caveats: Older individuals had lower TCR beta diversity per million T cells (the decline was roughly linear).

This CDR3 is 14 amino acids long. The germline V and J ends were trimmed by 0 bases and 5 bases, with 11 bases remaining between them. CDR1 is SGHRS and CDR2 is YFSETQ in the germline V gene. Alongside a J-beta primer mix, a sample-barcoded 5' primer served in a second PCR lasting 7 to 11 cycles. TCRdb independently ran MiXCR on the 5' RACE reads; one entry per CDR3 protein. The sample contains approximately 680,000 distinct CDR3 sequences, approximately 30% of which appear only once. This TCR was recovered from a woman aged 80 or older in good health. The sequenced sample consisted of blood. J is TRBJ1-2 and V is TRBV5-1; a possible D gene is TRBD1 (6 bases). The CDR3 coding sequence is TGCGCCAGCAGCTTGGAACAGGGTTTATATGGCTACACCTTC. It yields the protein CASSLEQGLYGYTF.